The rows below give T cell receptor beta chains drawn from one sample of a study of blood T cell repertoires in COVID-19. Profiled with immunoSEQ multiplex PCR; TCRdb holds only in-frame clones, not every one. The sample carries some 250,000 clones, 65% to 90% recorded once. Specimen: PBMCs or T cells enriched from blood (not recorded which). Receptors originate from a man aged 18 to 30 who had recovered from COVID-19. CDR3s include the opening cysteine and the closing phenylalanine or tryptophan. D genes are given only for firm matches. Some rows have no size entry. The others give once, few or many, or a class for an expanded clone.

D,size,J,V,DNA,CDR3
TRBD1,.,TRBJ1-2,TRBV9,TGTGCCAGCAGCGTAGATGACAGGGGCGTCTATGGCTACACCTTC,CASSVDDRGVYGYTF
.,.,TRBJ1-5,TRBV30,TGTGCCTGGGGTAACAGCCTCAATCAGCCCCAGCATTTT,CAWGNSLNQPQHF
.,once,TRBJ1-6,TRBV27,TGTGCCAGCAGTTTATCGGTATTGGGGGCTAATTCACCCCTCCACTTT,CASSLSVLGANSPLHF
TRBD2,.,TRBJ2-1,TRBV27,TGTGCCAGCAGTTTATCGTGGGCGGGACTAGCTGGCAATGAGCAGTTCTTC,CASSLSWAGLAGNEQFF
TRBD1,.,TRBJ1-1,TRBV11-2,TGTGCCAGCAGCTTAGGAGGGGGCGGTAGGTTTACTGAAGCTTTCTTT,CASSLGGGGRFTEAFF
TRBD2,.,TRBJ2-1,TRBV4-1,TGCGCCAGCAGCCAAGGTCTAGCGGGGGGGCGGAATGAGCAGTTCTTC,CASSQGLAGGRNEQFF
.,.,TRBJ2-5,TRBV7-2,TGTGCCAGCAGCTCCCAAACTAGCAGGGCGGTAACCCAGTACTTC,CASSSQTSRAVTQYF
.,.,TRBJ1-1,TRBV7-9,TGTGCCAGCAGCCGTATACAGGAGAACACTGAAGCTTTCTTT,CASSRIQENTEAFF
.,few,TRBJ2-3,TRBV6-5,TGTGCCAGCAGCCCGGGAGTGTCCGGCACAGATACGCAGTATTTT,CASSPGVSGTDTQYF
.,.,TRBJ1-1,TRBV10-1,TGCGCCAGCAGTGACCCCGGCGGGGGGAACACTGAAGCTTTCTTT,CASSDPGGGNTEAFF
TRBD1,.,TRBJ2-5,TRBV18,TGTGCCAGCTCACCCCGGGACAGGTCTACTAAGCGGTTCCAAGAGACCCAGTACTTC,CASSPRDRSTKRFQETQYF
.,.,TRBJ1-1,TRBV5-4,TGTGCCAGCAGGACCGAGACTGACAGTGGGGAAGCTTTCTTT,CASRTETDSGEAFF
TRBD1,.,TRBJ1-2,TRBV4-1,TGCGCCAGCAGCCTGGGACAGGGGTATGGCTACACCTTC,CASSLGQGYGYTF
.,.,TRBJ2-3,TRBV7-2,TGTGCCAGCAGCTTAGTCGCAGGGAGGTCGACAGATACGCAGTATTTT,CASSLVAGRSTDTQYF
TRBD1,once,TRBJ1-3,TRBV4-1,TGCGCCAGCAGCCGATCTAGGGGGGACAGCGGAATAAGCTCTGGAAACACCATATATTTT,CASSRSRGDSGISSGNTIYF
.,.,TRBJ1-1,TRBV5-1,TGCGCCAGCACCCTGGGAGGCGGAGGGGTGAACACTGAAGCTTTCTTT,CASTLGGGGVNTEAFF
TRBD2,.,TRBJ2-7,TRBV6-5,TGTGCCAGCAGGGCAGCGGGGGAGCAGTACTTC,CASRAAGEQYF
TRBD2,.,TRBJ2-1,TRBV2,TGTGCCAGCAGCCGAGGCGGGGGGGCGTACAATGAGCAGTTCTTC,CASSRGGGAYNEQFF
TRBD1,.,TRBJ1-4,TRBV4-1,TGCGCCAGCAGCCAGGGACAGGGGGGTGAAAAACTGTTTTTT,CASSQGQGGEKLFF
.,many,TRBJ1-6,TRBV7-9,TGTGCCAGCCCCACCCACGACCGGGGGGGAGTAAATTCACCCCTCCACTTT,CASPTHDRGGVNSPLHF
.,.,TRBJ1-3,TRBV28,TGTGCCAGCAGTTTCCACACGACAGCCTCTGGAAACACCATATATTTT,CASSFHTTASGNTIYF
TRBD2,once,TRBJ2-7,TRBV4-1,TGCGCCAGCAGCTCGGGACTAGCGGGAGACCCCTACGAGCAGTACTTC,CASSSGLAGDPYEQYF
.,.,TRBJ2-5,TRBV9,TGTGCCAGCAGCGAGTCCGTAGGGAGGCACAGCGAGACCCAGTACTTC,CASSESVGRHSETQYF
TRBD1,.,TRBJ1-4,TRBV3-1/TRBV3-2,TGTGCCAGCAGCCAAGAAGACAGGGTTTTTTCAACTAATGAAAAACTGTTTTTT,CASSQEDRVFSTNEKLFF
TRBD1,once,TRBJ1-6,TRBV28,TGTGCCACAGGACAGGGTAGTTCACCCCTCCACTTT,CATGQGSSPLHF
.,.,TRBJ1-1,TRBV7-2,TGTGCCAGCAGCTTATCTGCGGACACTGAAGCTTTCTTT,CASSLSADTEAFF
.,.,TRBJ2-7,TRBV27,TGTGCCAGCAGCGCGTCGGAGCTCTACGAGCAGTACTTC,CASSASELYEQYF
TRBD1,.,TRBJ2-7,TRBV19,TGTGCCAGTAGTGCTTCAGGGGGCTTCTCCTACGAGCAGTACTTC,CASSASGGFSYEQYF
.,.,TRBJ1-1,TRBV6-5,TGTGCCAGCAGTTACTTGGGGGGCACTGAAGCTTTCTTT,CASSYLGGTEAFF
.,few,TRBJ1-3,TRBV30,TGTGCCTGGAGTGAACAGCTATTCTCTGGAAACACCATATATTTT,CAWSEQLFSGNTIYF
TRBD1,.,TRBJ1-2,TRBV6-5,TGTGCCAGCAGGCGGGACAGGGTTTATTATGGCTACACCTTC,CASRRDRVYYGYTF
TRBD1,few,TRBJ1-6,TRBV24-1,TGTGCCACCAGTGATTCGGGACAGGGACAGTATAATTCACCCCTCCACTTT,CATSDSGQGQYNSPLHF
.,.,TRBJ2-1,TRBV5-8,TGTGCCAGCAGCAAGCTGAGGGTTTCCTACAATGAGCAGTTCTTC,CASSKLRVSYNEQFF
.,once,TRBJ2-5,TRBV19,TGTGCCAGTAGTATTGGTTGGGGGGAAGAGACCCAGTACTTC,CASSIGWGEETQYF
TRBD2,.,TRBJ2-7,TRBV28,TGTGCCAGCAGCAGACTAGCGGGGGAACCCGAGGGCGAGCAGTACTTC,CASSRLAGEPEGEQYF
TRBD1,.,TRBJ1-1,TRBV7-9,TGTGCCAGCTCGAAACCTGGGACAGGTAGTCCTGAAGCTTTCTTT,CASSKPGTGSPEAFF
TRBD1,.,TRBJ1-5,TRBV24-1,TGTGCCACCAGCGCAACAGGGGGCGCGGGTCAGCCCCAGCATTTT,CATSATGGAGQPQHF
TRBD2,.,TRBJ2-7,TRBV12-5,TGTGCTAGTGGTTTGGTACTGGGACTAGCGAATTACGAGCAGTACTTC,CASGLVLGLANYEQYF
TRBD1,once,TRBJ1-4,TRBV10-3,TGTGCCATCAGTCCCGCTGCGGGACAGGGTAATGAAAAACTGTTTTTT,CAISPAAGQGNEKLFF
.,.,TRBJ2-5,TRBV27,TGTGCCAGCAGTTTTTTCAGGGGACAAGAGACCCAGTACTTC,CASSFFRGQETQYF
TRBD1,.,TRBJ2-1,TRBV3-1/TRBV3-2,TGTGCCAGCAGCTTAGGACAGGGGGCGTCCAATGAGCAGTTCTTC,CASSLGQGASNEQFF
TRBD1,few,TRBJ1-2,TRBV7-2,TGTGCCAGCAGCTTAAAGGGACAGGGGGCGCTTGGCTACACCTTC,CASSLKGQGALGYTF
.,.,TRBJ2-7,TRBV19,TGTGCCAGTAGTCCGCTACAGACTAGCTCCTACGAGCAGTACTTC,CASSPLQTSSYEQYF
TRBD2,.,TRBJ2-1,TRBV5-4,TGTGCCAGCAGCTTGGGGCTAGCGGGAAGGTGGTTCTTC,CASSLGLAGRWFF
TRBD2,.,TRBJ2-1,TRBV10-2,TGCGCCAGCAGTGAGTTACCGGGACTAGCGGGGGGGCCCTACAATGAGCAGTTCTTC,CASSELPGLAGGPYNEQFF
.,.,TRBJ2-1,TRBV7-9,TGTGCCAGCAGTCCGCAGGGGAACCCTAACAATGAGCAGTTCTTC,CASSPQGNPNNEQFF
TRBD1,.,TRBJ2-7,TRBV7-2,TGTGCCAGCAGCATACAGGGGGCCTCCTACGAGCAGTACTTC,CASSIQGASYEQYF
TRBD1,.,TRBJ1-1,TRBV6-1,TGTGCCAGCAGTGAAGTCGCGCGGGACAGGGGGCTTGTTTTCTTT,CASSEVARDRGLVFF